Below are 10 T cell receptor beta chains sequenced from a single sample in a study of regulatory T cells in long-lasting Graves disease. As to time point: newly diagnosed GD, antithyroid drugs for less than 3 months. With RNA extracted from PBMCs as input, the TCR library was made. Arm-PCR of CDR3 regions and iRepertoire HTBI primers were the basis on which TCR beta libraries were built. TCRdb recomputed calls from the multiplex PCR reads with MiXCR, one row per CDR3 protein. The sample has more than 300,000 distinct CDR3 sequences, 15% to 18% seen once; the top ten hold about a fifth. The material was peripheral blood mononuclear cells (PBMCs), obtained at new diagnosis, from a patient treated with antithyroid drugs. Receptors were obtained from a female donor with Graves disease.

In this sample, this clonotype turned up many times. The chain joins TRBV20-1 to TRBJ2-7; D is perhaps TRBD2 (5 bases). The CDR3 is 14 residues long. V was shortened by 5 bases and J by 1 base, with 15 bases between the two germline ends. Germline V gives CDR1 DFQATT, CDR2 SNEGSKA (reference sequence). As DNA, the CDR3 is TGCAGTGCTCGAAGTTTCTCGGGGTCCTACGAGCAGTACTTC. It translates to CSARSFSGSYEQYF.

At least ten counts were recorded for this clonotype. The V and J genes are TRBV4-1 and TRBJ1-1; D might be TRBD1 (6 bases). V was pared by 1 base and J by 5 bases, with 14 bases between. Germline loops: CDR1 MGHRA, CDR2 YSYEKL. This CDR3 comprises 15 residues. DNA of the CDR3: TGCGCCAGCAGCCAAGTGCCGGGACACCGTACTGAAGCTTTCTTT. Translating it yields CASSQVPGHRTEAFF.

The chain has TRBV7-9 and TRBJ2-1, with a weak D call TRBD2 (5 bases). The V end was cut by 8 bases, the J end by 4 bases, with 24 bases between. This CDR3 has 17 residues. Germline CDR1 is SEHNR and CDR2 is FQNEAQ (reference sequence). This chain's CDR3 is CASSPRSSPRDYNEQFF. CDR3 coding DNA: TGTGCCAGCTCACCCCGGTCCAGCCCCCGGGATTACAATGAGCAGTTCTTC.

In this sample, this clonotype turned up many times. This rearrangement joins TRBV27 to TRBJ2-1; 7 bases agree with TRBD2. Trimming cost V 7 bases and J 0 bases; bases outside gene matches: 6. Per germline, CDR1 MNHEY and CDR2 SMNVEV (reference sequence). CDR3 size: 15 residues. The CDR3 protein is CASKGGYSSYNEQFF. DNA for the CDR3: TGTGCCAGCAAGGGAGGGTATAGCTCCTACAATGAGCAGTTCTTC.

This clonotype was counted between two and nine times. CDR3 loop: CASSVLLKNTEAFF. In nucleotides, the CDR3 is TGTGCCAGTAGTGTTTTACTGAAAAACACTGAAGCTTTCTTT. The J gene is TRBJ1-1, the V gene TRBV19; no clear D gene. Germline V gene sequence: CDR1 LNHDA, CDR2 SQIVND (reference sequence). The V end lost 5 bases, the J end lost 2 bases, and 12 bases lay between the germline ends. There are 14 residues in the CDR3. Using reference TRBV19 and TRBJ1-1 for the parts outside the CDR3, the full variable domain is DGGITQSPKYLFRKEGQNVTLSCEQNLNHDAMYWYRQDPGQGLRLIYYSQIVNDFQKGDIAEGYSVSREKKESFPLTVTSAQKNPTAFYLCASSVLLKNTEAFFGQGTRLTVV.

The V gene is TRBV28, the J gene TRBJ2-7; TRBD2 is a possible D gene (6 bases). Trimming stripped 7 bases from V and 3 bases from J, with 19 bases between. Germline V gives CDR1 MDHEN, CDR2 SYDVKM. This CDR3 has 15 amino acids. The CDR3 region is CASTSWSTEGYEQYF. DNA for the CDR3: TGTGCCAGCACCTCCTGGTCGACGGAGGGCTACGAGCAGTACTTC.

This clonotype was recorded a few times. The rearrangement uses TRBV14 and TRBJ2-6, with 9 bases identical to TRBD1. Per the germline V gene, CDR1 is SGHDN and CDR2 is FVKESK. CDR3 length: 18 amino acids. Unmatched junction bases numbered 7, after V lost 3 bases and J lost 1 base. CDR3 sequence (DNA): TGTGCCAGCAGCCATGATTGGGACAGGGAATCTGGGGCCAACGTCCTGACTTTC. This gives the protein CASSHDWDRESGANVLTF.

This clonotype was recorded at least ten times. The CDR3 sequence is CASSRGTGNTYEQYF. CDR3 bases: TGTGCCAGCAGCCGCGGGACAGGAAACACCTACGAGCAGTACTTC. The chain combines TRBV7-9 with TRBJ2-7; 8 bases are a match to TRBD1. After removal of 5 bases from V and 2 bases from J, the junction contained 8 bases not matched to a gene. Looked up from germline, CDR1 is SEHNR and CDR2 is FQNEAQ (reference sequence). The CDR3 sequence is 15 residues long.

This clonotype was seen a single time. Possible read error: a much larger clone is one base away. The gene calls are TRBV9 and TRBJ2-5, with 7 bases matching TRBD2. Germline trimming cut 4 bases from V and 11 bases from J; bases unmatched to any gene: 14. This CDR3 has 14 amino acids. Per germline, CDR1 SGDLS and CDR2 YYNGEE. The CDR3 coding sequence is TGTGCCAGCAGCCCACGGACTAGGTCGAATGAGCAGTACTTC. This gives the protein CASSPRTRSNEQYF.

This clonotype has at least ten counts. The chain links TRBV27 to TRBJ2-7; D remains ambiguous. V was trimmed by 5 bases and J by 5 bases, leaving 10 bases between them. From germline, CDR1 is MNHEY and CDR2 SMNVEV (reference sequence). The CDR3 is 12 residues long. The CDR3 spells CASSMGLDEQYF. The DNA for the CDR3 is TGTGCCAGCAGTATGGGTTTGGACGAGCAGTACTTC.